The entry that follows covers one T cell receptor (beta chain) sequence. Its antigen remains unknown. This specimen belongs to a study of OX40 agonist ivuxolimab in advanced cancers. Study-wide background: Hepatocellular carcinoma, melanoma, renal cell or head and neck cancer occurred in dose-escalation patients. A history of anti-PD-1, anti-PD-L1 or anti-CTLA-4 therapy was acceptable, and over 35% had some.

CDR1 and CDR2 from the germline V gene are MDHEN and SYDVKM. The V end was cut by 4 bases, the J end by 5 bases, with 12 bases between. CDR3 length equals 13 residues. Overall study findings and caveats: Clonal expansion among partial responders at 0.1-3.0 mg/kg ranked near the lowest.

Only in-frame clones appear in the TCRdb table, and some are missing; sequencing was by immunoSEQ multiplex PCR. This sample has nearly 80,000 clones, with 84% found just once. This clonotype originated in an adult with an advanced solid tumor such as melanoma, head and neck, liver or kidney cancer. Source: CD4+ or CD8+ T cells sorted from blood, taken in a trial of the OX40 agonist ivuxolimab. The chain uses TRBV28 and TRBJ2-7; tentative D call: TRBD1 (6 bases). The CDR3 DNA is TGTGCCAGCAGTTCACAGGGCGCCAACGAGCAGTACTTC. It translates to CASSSQGANEQYF.